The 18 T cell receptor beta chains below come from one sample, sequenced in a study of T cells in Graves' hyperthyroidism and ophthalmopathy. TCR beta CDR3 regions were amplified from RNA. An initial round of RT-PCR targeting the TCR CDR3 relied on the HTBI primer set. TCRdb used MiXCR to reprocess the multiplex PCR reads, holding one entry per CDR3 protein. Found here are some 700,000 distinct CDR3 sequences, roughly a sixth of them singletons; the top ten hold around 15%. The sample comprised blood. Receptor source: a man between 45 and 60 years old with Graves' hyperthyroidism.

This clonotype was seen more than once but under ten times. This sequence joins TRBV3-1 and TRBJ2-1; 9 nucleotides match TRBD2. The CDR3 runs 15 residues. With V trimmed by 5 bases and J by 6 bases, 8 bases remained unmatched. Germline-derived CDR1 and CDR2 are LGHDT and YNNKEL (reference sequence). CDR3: CASSTRLAESNEQFF. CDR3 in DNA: TGTGCCAGCAGCACTCGACTAGCGGAGTCCAATGAGCAGTTCTTC.

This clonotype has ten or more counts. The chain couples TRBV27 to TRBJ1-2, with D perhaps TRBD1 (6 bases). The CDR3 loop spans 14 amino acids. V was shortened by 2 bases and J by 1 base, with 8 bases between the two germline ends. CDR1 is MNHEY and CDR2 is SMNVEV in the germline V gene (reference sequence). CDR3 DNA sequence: TGTGCCAGCAGTTTAGGGGACATTAACTATGGCTACACCTTC. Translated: CASSLGDINYGYTF.

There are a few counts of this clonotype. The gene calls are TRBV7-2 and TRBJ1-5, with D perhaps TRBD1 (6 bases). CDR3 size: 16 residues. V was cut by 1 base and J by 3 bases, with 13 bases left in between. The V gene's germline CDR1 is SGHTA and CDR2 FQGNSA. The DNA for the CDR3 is TGTGCCAGCAGCTTAGAGGCAGGGGTCCCCAATCAGCCCCAGCATTTT. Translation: CASSLEAGVPNQPQHF.

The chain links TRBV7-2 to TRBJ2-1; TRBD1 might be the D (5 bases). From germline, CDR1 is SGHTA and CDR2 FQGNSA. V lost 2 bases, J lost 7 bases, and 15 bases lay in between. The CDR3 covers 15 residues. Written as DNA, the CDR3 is TGTGCCAGCAGCTTACTTAGGGGCATAAGGAATGAGCAGTTCTTC. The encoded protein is CASSLLRGIRNEQFF.

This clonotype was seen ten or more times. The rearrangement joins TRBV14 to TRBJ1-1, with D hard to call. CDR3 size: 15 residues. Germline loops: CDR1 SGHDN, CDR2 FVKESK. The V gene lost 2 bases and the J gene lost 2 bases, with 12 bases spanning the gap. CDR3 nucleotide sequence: TGTGCCAGCAGCCAAAGTCTGACGGGTAACACTGAAGCTTTCTTT. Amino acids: CASSQSLTGNTEAFF.

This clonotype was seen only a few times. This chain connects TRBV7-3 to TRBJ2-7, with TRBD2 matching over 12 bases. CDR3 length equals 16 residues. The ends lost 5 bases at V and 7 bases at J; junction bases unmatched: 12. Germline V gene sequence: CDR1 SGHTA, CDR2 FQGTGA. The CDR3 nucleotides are TGTGCCAGCAGCCCGAACCCGACTAGCGGGAGTAAGGAGCAGTACTTC. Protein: CASSPNPTSGSKEQYF.

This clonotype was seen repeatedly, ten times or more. The CDR3 loop reads CASSLGSSINEKLFF. CDR3 nucleotide sequence: TGTGCCAGCAGTTTAGGCAGTAGTATTAATGAAAAACTGTTTTTT. This sequence joins TRBV28 and TRBJ1-4; D is unclear. The ends were cut back, 2 bases at V and 4 bases at J, with 11 bases in the middle. The germline gives CDR1 MDHEN, CDR2 SYDVKM. CDR3 length: 15 amino acids.

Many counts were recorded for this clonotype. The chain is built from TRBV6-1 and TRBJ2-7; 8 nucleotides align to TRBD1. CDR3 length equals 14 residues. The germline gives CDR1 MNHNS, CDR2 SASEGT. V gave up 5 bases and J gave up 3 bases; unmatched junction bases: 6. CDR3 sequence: CASSPPGQVYEQYF. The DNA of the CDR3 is TGTGCCAGCAGTCCTCCGGGACAGGTCTACGAGCAGTACTTC.

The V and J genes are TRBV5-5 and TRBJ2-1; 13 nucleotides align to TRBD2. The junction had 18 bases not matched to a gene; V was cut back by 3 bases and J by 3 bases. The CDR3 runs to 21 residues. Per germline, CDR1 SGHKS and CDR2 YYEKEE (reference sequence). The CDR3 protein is CASSWKGVGTSGTRLYNEQFF. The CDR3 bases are TGTGCCAGCAGCTGGAAGGGGGTGGGGACTAGCGGGACCCGGCTCTACAATGAGCAGTTCTTC.

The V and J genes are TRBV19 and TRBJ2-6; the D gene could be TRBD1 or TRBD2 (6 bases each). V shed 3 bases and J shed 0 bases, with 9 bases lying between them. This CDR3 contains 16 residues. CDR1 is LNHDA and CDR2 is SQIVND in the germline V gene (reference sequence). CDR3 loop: CASSMSGASGANVLTF. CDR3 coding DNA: TGTGCCAGTAGTATGTCGGGGGCCTCTGGGGCCAACGTCCTGACTTTC.

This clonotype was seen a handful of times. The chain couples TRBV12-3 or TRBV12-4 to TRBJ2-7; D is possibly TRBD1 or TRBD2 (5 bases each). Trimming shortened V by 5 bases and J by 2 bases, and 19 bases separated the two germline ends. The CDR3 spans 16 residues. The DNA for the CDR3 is TGTGCCAGCAGTGCCGAGTTGACAGAGCGGACCTACGAGCAGTACTTC. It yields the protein CASSAELTERTYEQYF.

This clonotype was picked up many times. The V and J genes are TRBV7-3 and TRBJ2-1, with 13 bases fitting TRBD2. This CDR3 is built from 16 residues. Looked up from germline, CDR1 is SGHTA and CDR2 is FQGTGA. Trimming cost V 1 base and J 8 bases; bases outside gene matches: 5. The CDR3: CASSLMTSGRLDEQFF. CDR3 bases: TGTGCCAGCAGCTTAATGACTAGCGGGAGGTTAGATGAGCAGTTCTTC.

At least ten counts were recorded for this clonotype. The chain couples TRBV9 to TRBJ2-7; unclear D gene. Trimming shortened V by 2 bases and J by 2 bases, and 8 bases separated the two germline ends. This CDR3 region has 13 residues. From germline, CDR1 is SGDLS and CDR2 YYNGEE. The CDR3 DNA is TGTGCCAGCAGCGTTGCTTGCCCCTACGAGCAGTACTTC. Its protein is CASSVACPYEQYF.

The CDR3: CASSVASGGVHYEQYF. CDR3 nucleotides: TGTGCCAGCAGCGTAGCCTCAGGCGGGGTCCACTACGAGCAGTACTTC. The chain has TRBV9 and TRBJ2-7, with D perhaps matching TRBD2 (6 bases). Per germline, CDR1 SGDLS and CDR2 YYNGEE. The CDR3 extends over 16 amino acids. V lost 0 bases and J lost 3, with 16 bases in between.

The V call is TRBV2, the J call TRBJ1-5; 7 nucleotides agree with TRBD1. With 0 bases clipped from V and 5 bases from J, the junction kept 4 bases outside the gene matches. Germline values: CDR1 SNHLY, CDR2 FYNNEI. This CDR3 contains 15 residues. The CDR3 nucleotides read TGTGCCAGCAGTGAAGCTGGAGGGGGCCATCAGCCCCAGCATTTT. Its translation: CASSEAGGGHQPQHF.

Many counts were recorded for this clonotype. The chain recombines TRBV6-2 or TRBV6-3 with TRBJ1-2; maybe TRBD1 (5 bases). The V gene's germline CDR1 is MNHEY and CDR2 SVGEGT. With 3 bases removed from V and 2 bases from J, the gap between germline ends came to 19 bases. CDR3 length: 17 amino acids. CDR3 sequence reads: CASSYSGTPGRNYGYTF. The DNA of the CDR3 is TGTGCCAGCAGTTATTCCGGGACGCCTGGGCGCAACTATGGCTACACCTTC.

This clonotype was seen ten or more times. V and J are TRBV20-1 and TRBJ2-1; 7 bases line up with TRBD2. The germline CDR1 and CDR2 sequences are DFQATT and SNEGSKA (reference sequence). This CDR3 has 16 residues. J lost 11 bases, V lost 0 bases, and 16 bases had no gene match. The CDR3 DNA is TGCAGTGCTAGAGACCGCCTCCGTAGCGGAGCGGGGAAGCAGTTCTTC. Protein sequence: CSARDRLRSGAGKQFF.

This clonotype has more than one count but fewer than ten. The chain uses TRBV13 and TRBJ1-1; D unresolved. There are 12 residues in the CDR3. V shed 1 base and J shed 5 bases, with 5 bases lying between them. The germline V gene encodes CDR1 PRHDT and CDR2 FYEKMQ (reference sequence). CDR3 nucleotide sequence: TGTGCCAGCAGCTTAGTGCAAACTGAAGCTTTCTTT. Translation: CASSLVQTEAFF.